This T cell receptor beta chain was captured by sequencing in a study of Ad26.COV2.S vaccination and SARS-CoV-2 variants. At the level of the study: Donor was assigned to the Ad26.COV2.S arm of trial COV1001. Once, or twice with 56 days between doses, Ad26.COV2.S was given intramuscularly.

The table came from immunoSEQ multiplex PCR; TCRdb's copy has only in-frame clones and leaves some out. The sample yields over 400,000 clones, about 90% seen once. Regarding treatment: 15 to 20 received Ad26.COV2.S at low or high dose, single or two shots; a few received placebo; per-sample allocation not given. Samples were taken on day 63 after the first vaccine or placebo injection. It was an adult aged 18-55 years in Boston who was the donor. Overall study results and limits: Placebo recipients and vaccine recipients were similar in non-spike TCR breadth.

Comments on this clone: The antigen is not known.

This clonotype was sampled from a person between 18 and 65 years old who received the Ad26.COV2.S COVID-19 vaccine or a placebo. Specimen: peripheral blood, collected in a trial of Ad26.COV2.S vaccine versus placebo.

The CDR3 region has the DNA TGTGCCAGCAGCGTAGCTAATCACCCCTACGAGCAGTACTTC. Protein product: CASSVANHPYEQYF. V gene TRBV9 combines with J gene TRBJ2-7; unclear D gene. The CDR3 runs 14 residues. Germline V gives CDR1 SGDLS, CDR2 YYNGEE. The V end lost 0 bases, the J end lost 2 bases, and 9 bases lay between the germline ends. The whole variable domain, filled in from reference TRBV9 and TRBJ2-7, reads DSGVTQTPKHLITATGQRVTLRCSPRSGDLSVYWYQQSLDQGLQFLIQYYNGEERAKGNILERFSAQQFPDLHSELNLSSLELGDSALYFCASSVANHPYEQYFGPGTRLTVT.